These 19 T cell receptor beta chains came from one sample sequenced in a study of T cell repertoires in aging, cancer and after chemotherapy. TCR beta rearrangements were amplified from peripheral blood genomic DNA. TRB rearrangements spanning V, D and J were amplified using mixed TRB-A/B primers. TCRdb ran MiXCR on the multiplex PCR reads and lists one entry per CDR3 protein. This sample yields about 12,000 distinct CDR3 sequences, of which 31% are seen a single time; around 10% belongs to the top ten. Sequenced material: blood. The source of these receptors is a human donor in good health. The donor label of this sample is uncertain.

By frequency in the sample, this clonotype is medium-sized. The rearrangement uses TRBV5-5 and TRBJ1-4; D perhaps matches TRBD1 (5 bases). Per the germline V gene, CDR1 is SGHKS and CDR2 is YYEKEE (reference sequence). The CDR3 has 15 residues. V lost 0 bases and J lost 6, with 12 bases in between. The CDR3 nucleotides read TGTGCCAGCAGCTTGGGACAGACTTGGGATGAAAAACTGTTTTTT. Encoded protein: CASSLGQTWDEKLFF.

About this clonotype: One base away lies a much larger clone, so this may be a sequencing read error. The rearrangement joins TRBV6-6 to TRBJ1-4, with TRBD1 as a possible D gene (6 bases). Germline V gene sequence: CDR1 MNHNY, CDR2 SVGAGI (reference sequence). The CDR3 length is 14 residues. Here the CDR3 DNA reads TGTGCCACCTCGAGGGGACACCTTAATAAAAAACTGTTTTTT. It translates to CATSRGHLNKKLFF.

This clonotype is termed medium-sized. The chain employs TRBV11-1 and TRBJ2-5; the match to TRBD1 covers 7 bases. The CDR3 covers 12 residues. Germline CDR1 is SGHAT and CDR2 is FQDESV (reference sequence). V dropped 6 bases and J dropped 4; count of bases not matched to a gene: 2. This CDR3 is CASRGQVETQYF. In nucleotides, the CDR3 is TGTGCCAGCAGAGGACAGGTAGAGACCCAGTACTTC.

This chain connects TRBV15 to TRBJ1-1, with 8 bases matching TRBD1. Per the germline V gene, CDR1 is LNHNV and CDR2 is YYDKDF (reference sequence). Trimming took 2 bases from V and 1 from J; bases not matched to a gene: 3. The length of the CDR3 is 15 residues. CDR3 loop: CATSRQTGANTEAFF. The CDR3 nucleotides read TGTGCCACCAGCAGACAGACAGGGGCGAACACTGAAGCTTTCTTT.

CDR3: CASSLARQGDTQYF. Written as DNA, the CDR3 is TGTGCCAGCAGCTTAGCCAGACAGGGAGATACGCAGTATTTT. The chain employs TRBV11-1 and TRBJ2-3; TRBD1 matches at 7 bases. Germline loops: CDR1 SGHAT, CDR2 FQDESV (reference sequence). The CDR3 consists of 14 residues. Trimming took 0 bases from V and 5 from J; bases not matched to a gene: 2.

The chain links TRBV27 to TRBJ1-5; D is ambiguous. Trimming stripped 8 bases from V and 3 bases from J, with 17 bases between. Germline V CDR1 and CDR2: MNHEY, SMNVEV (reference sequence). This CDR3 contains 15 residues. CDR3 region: CASGNGLRDNQPQHF. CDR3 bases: TGTGCCAGCGGGAACGGTTTGAGGGACAATCAGCCCCAGCATTTT.

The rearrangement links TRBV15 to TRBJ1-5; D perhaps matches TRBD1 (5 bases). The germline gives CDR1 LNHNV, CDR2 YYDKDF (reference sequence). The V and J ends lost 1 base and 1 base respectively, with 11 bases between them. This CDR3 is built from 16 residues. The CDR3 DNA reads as TGTGCCACCAGCAGAGGGACCAGGGTAAGCAATCAGCCCCAGCATTTT. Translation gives CATSRGTRVSNQPQHF.

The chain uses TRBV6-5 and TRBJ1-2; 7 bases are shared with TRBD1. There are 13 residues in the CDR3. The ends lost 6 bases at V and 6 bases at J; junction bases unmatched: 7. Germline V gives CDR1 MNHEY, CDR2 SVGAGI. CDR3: CASRTRDRDGYTF. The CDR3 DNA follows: TGTGCCAGCAGGACTCGGGACAGAGATGGCTACACCTTC.

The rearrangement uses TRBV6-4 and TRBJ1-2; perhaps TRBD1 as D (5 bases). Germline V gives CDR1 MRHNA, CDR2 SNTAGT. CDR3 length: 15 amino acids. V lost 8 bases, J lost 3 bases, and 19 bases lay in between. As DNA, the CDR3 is TGTGCCAGCCCCCGGGGGTATCATATGGACTATGGCTACACCTTC. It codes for CASPRGYHMDYGYTF.

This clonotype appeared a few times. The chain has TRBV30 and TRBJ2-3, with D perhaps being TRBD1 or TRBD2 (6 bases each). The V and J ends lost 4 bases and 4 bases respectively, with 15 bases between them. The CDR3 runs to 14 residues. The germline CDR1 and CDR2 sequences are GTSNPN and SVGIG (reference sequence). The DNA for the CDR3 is TGTGCCTGGAATAAGGTGGGGGGCCCAGATACGCAGTATTTT. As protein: CAWNKVGGPDTQYF.

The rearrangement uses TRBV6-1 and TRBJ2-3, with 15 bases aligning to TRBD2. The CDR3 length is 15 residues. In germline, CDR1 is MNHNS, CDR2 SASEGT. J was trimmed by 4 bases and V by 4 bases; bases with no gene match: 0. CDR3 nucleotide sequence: TGTGCCAGCAGTGGGACTAGCGGGGGGGCAGATACGCAGTATTTT. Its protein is CASSGTSGGADTQYF.

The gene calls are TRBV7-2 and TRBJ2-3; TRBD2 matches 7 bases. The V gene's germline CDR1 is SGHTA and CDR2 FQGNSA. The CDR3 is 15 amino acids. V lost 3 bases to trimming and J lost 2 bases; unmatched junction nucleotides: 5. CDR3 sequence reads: CASSFGRGTTDTQYF. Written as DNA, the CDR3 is TGTGCCAGCAGCTTTGGGCGGGGGACCACAGATACGCAGTATTTT.

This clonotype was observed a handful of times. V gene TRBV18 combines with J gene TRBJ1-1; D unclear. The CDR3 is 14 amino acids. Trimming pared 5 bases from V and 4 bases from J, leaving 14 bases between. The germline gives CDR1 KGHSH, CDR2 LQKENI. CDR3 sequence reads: CASSVRTGSTEAFF. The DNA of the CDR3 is TGTGCCAGCTCAGTAAGGACGGGGAGCACTGAAGCTTTCTTT.

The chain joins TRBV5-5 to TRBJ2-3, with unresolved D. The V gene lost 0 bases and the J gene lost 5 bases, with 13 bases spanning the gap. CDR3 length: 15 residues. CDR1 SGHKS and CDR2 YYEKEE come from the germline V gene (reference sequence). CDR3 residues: CASSLVPTQEDTQYF. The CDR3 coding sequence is TGTGCCAGCAGCTTGGTCCCGACCCAGGAAGATACGCAGTATTTT.

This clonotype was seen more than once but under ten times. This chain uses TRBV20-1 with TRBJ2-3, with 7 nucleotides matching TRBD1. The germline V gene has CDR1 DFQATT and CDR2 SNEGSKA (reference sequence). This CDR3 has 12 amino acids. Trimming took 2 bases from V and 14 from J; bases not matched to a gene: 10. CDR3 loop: CSARFGQELPYF. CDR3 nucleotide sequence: TGCAGTGCTAGATTTGGACAGGAGCTGCCGTATTTT.

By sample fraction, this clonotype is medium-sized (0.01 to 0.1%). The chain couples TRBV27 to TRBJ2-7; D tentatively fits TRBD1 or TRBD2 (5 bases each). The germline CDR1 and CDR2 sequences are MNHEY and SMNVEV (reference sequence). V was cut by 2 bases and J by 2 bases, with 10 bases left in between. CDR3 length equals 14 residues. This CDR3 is CASSLVGDPYEQYF. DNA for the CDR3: TGTGCCAGCAGTTTAGTAGGGGACCCCTACGAGCAGTACTTC.

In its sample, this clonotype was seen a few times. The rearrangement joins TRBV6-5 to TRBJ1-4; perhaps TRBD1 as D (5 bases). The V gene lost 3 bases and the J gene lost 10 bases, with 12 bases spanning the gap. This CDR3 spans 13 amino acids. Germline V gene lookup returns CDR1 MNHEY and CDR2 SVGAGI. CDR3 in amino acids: CASSYSGGRKLFF. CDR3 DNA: TGTGCCAGCAGTTATAGTGGGGGTAGAAAACTGTTTTTT.

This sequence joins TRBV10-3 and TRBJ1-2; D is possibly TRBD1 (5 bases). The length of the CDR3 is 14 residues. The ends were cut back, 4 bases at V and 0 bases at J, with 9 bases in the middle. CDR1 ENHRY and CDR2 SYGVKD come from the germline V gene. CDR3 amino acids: CAISGTNSNYGYTF. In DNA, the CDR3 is TGTGCCATCAGTGGGACAAACTCTAACTATGGCTACACCTTC.

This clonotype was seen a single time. The CDR3 loop is CSASSSGGSDEQFF. DNA of the CDR3: TGCAGTGCTAGTTCTAGCGGGGGGTCGGATGAGCAGTTCTTC. The gene calls are TRBV20-1 and TRBJ2-1; 11 bases line up with TRBD2. Losses at the gene ends were 3 bases for V and 8 bases for J; bases not matched to a gene: 6. The germline V gene encodes CDR1 DFQATT and CDR2 SNEGSKA (reference sequence). The CDR3 has 14 amino acids.